Shown below are 15 T cell receptor beta chains from a single sample sequenced in a study of T cell responses to AZD1222 COVID-19 vaccine. The assay was immunoSEQ multiplex PCR, and TCRdb's table has in-frame clones only and misses some. The sample lists 100,000 to 150,000 clones, roughly 90% occurring once. The sequencing here drew on peripheral blood, taken 28 days after the second dose of the MenACWY control vaccine. These TCRs come from an adult who received the MenACWY meningococcal vaccine as a control.

This rearrangement joins TRBV5-1 to TRBJ2-3; D might be TRBD1 or TRBD2, each matching 6 bases. Germline V gene sequence: CDR1 SGHRS, CDR2 YFSETQ. The V and J ends lost 1 base and 6 bases respectively, with 15 bases between them. This CDR3 contains 15 residues. CDR3 sequence: CASSLKGGTVDTQYF. The CDR3 DNA reads as TGCGCCAGCAGCTTGAAGGGGGGAACGGTGGATACGCAGTATTTT. The complete variable domain, with remaining parts taken from reference TRBV5-1 and TRBJ2-3, reads KAGVTQTPRYLIKTRGQQVTLSCSPISGHRSVSWYQQTPGQGLQFLFEYFSETQRNKGNFPGRFSGRQFSNSRSEMNVSTLELGDSALYLCASSLKGGTVDTQYFGPGTRLTVL.

The V gene is TRBV5-1, the J gene TRBJ1-1, with D possibly matching TRBD1 (5 bases). Germline assignment: CDR1 SGHRS and CDR2 YFSETQ. CDR3 size: 14 residues. V lost 3 bases and J 1 base, leaving 10 bases between the germline ends. CDR3 nucleotides: TGCGCCAGCAGCTCCCGGGGCACGAACACTGAAGCTTTCTTT. It encodes CASSSRGTNTEAFF.

The genes are TRBV5-6 and TRBJ1-1; D is unclear. CDR1 is SGHDT and CDR2 is YYEEEE in the germline V gene. This CDR3 is built from 14 residues. Trimming cost V 0 bases and J 0 bases, with 6 bases left between them. Here the CDR3 reads CASSLVVVNTEAFF. DNA for the CDR3: TGTGCCAGCAGCTTGGTGGTAGTGAACACTGAAGCTTTCTTT.

The genes are TRBV4-3 and TRBJ2-5, with 7 bases identical to TRBD2. Germline trimming cut 4 bases from V and 2 bases from J; bases unmatched to any gene: 10. The germline V gene encodes CDR1 LGHNA and CDR2 YSLEER. CDR3 length: 16 residues. CDR3 in amino acids: CASSRARASGQETQYF. For the CDR3, the DNA is TGCGCCAGCAGCCGGGCCCGGGCTAGCGGACAAGAGACCCAGTACTTC.

This chain uses TRBV25-1 with TRBJ2-1; tentatively, D is TRBD2 (6 bases). Germline values: CDR1 MGHDK, CDR2 SYGVNS. CDR3 size: 12 residues. Deletions cut 8 bases from V and 8 bases from J, with 13 bases between. The CDR3, as DNA: TGTGCCAGCCACGGGAGCCGCCATGAGCAGTTCTTC. It translates to CASHGSRHEQFF. Based on the CDR3 plus reference TRBV25-1 and TRBJ2-1, the full variable domain is EADIYQTPRYLVIGTGKKITLECSQTMGHDKMYWYQQDPGMELHLIHYSYGVNSTEKGDLSSESTVSRIRTEHFPLTLESARPSHTSQYLCASHGSRHEQFFGPGTRLTVL.

The chain has TRBV6-1 and TRBJ1-5, with 7 bases aligning to TRBD1. This CDR3 is built from 15 residues. The V and J ends lost 3 bases and 3 bases, in that order; junction bases with no gene match: 5. The germline V gene has CDR1 MNHNS and CDR2 SASEGT. This chain's CDR3 is CASSDQQGLNQPQHF. CDR3 DNA: TGTGCCAGCAGTGACCAACAGGGGCTCAATCAGCCCCAGCATTTT.

The CDR3: CASSQAVGGHRKDYGYTF. The CDR3 DNA reads as TGTGCCAGCAGCCAAGCCGTAGGGGGTCACCGGAAAGACTATGGCTACACCTTC. This rearrangement joins TRBV14 to TRBJ1-2; D might be TRBD1 (6 bases). This CDR3 is built from 18 residues. With 1 base removed from V and 3 bases from J, the gap between germline ends came to 21 bases. CDR1 SGHDN and CDR2 FVKESK come from the germline V gene. Variable domain in full (rest from reference TRBV14 and TRBJ1-2): EAGVTQFPSHSVIEKGQTVTLRCDPISGHDNLYWYRRVMGKEIKFLLHFVKESKQDESGMPNNRFLAERTGGTYSTLKVQPAELEDSGVYFCASSQAVGGHRKDYGYTFGSGTRLTVV.

A few counts support this clone. DNA of the CDR3: TGTGCCAGCAGTTACAGGGGTCGGTCCGGGGAGCTGTTTTTT. Translating gives CASSYRGRSGELFF. The chain recombines TRBV27 with TRBJ2-2; 7 bases fit TRBD1. The CDR3 spans 14 residues. V gave up 4 bases and J gave up 6 bases; unmatched junction bases: 5. Germline-derived CDR1 and CDR2 are MNHEY and SMNVEV (reference sequence).

This chain connects TRBV7-6 to TRBJ2-6; D might be TRBD1 (6 bases). Per germline, CDR1 SGHVS and CDR2 FNYEAQ. The germline V and J ends were trimmed by 7 bases and 0 bases, with 10 bases remaining between them. The CDR3 sequence is 15 residues long. CDR3 amino acids: CASTRTASGANVLTF. The CDR3 DNA reads TGTGCCAGCACCAGGACAGCCTCTGGGGCCAACGTCCTGACTTTC. The complete variable domain, with remaining parts taken from reference TRBV7-6 and TRBJ2-6, reads GAGVSQSPRYKVTKRGQDVALRCDPISGHVSLYWYRQALGQGPEFLTYFNYEAQQDKSGLPNDRFSAERPEGSISTLTIQRTEQRDSAMYRCASTRTASGANVLTFGAGSRLTVL.

The genes are TRBV2 and TRBJ2-2, with D possibly TRBD2 on 5 matching bases. The CDR3 length is 13 residues. The V gene lost 11 bases and the J gene lost 5 bases, with 15 bases spanning the gap. In germline, CDR1 is SNHLY, CDR2 FYNNEI. CDR3 protein: CAARGRGTGELFF. The CDR3 coding sequence is TGTGCCGCGAGAGGTCGGGGAACCGGGGAGCTGTTTTTT.

V gene TRBV24-1 combines with J gene TRBJ2-2, with a tentative D call TRBD1 (5 bases). Trimming removed 4 bases at V and 7 bases at J, with 15 bases between. The CDR3 has 15 residues. Germline CDR1 is KGHDR and CDR2 is SFDVKD. The CDR3 is CATSERWGMGGELFF. The CDR3 nucleotides are TGTGCCACCAGTGAAAGGTGGGGCATGGGCGGGGAGCTGTTTTTT.

V and J are TRBV4-2 and TRBJ1-2; possibly TRBD1 for D (5 bases). Trimming left V 3 bases short and J 4 bases short, with 30 bases between. This CDR3 has 20 amino acids. CDR1 is LGHNA and CDR2 is YNFKEQ in the germline V gene. The CDR3 here is CASSHEPGQSRSNYGYGYTF. The CDR3 DNA sequence: TGTGCCAGCAGCCACGAACCAGGGCAGTCGAGATCTAACTATGGCTATGGCTACACCTTC.

The gene calls are TRBV6-5 and TRBJ1-2, with D perhaps TRBD1 (5 bases). The V gene's germline CDR1 is MNHEY and CDR2 SVGAGI. V lost 0 bases and J lost 4, with 12 bases in between. There are 15 residues in the CDR3. The chain's CDR3 is CASSYSMQGSYGYTF. The DNA for the CDR3 is TGTGCCAGCAGTTACTCGATGCAGGGATCCTATGGCTACACCTTC.

This clone was observed once. The chain links TRBV6-5 to TRBJ1-2; TRBD1 matches 11 bases. Germline V gives CDR1 MNHEY, CDR2 SVGAGI. V gave up 5 bases and J gave up 4 bases; unmatched junction bases: 6. The CDR3 is made up of 15 amino acids. This chain's CDR3 is CASSKRTGGIYGYTF. CDR3 DNA sequence: TGTGCCAGCAGTAAACGGACAGGGGGCATCTATGGCTACACCTTC.

The V call is TRBV28, the J call TRBJ1-6; possible D gene TRBD1, 5 bases. Per the germline V gene, CDR1 is MDHEN and CDR2 is SYDVKM. This CDR3 has 13 residues. Trimming shortened V by 2 bases and J by 10 bases, and 9 bases separated the two germline ends. CDR3 residues: CASSLQGWSPLHF. CDR3 DNA sequence: TGTGCCAGCAGTTTACAGGGCTGGTCACCCCTCCACTTT.